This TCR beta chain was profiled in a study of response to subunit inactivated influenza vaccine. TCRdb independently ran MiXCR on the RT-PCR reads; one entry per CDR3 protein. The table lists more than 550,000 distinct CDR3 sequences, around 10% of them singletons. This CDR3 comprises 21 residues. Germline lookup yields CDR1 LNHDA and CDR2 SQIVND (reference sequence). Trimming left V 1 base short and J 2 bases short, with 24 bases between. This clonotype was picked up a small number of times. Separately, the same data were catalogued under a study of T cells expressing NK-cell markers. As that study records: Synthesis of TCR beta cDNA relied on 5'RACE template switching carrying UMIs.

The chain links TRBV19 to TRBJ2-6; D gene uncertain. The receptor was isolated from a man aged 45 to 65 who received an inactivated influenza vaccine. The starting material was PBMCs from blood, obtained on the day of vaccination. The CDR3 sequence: CASSIAAFHLLTAAGANVLTF. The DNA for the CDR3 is TGTGCCAGTAGTATAGCGGCTTTCCACCTATTAACGGCGGCTGGGGCCAACGTCCTGACTTTC.